Many counts were recorded for the clone carrying this T cell receptor (beta chain). Its antigen is not known. Patients in the hyperthyroidism group, adults aged 18 to 65, were newly diagnosed, under 2 months' duration. The V gene's germline CDR1 is SEHNR and CDR2 FQNEAQ (reference sequence). The CDR3 totals 14 residues. V dropped 3 bases and J dropped 2; count of bases not matched to a gene: 4. These data come from a study of Graves' ophthalmopathy and Graves' hyperthyroidism. Study conclusions and caveats: Sensitivity reached roughly 90% and specificity about 81% for a 13-signature model separating ophthalmopathy from stable hyperthyroidism. Appearing in blood as well were most expanded thyroid clonotypes above 0.001 frequency.

Beta-chain TCR CDR3 regions were amplified from RNA transcripts. HTBI-primed first-round RT-PCR preceded second-round multiplex PCR. TCRdb reanalysed the multiplex PCR reads using MiXCR and keeps one entry per CDR3 protein. The repertoire holds around 520,000 distinct CDR3 sequences, with less than 45% as singletons. Input material: peripheral blood or thyroid tissue (not recorded which). The chain combines TRBV7-9 with TRBJ2-7; TRBD1 agrees at 7 bases. This TCR was sampled from an adult man with Graves' hyperthyroidism. Here the CDR3 reads CASSFPGQTYEQYF. The CDR3 bases are TGTGCCAGCAGCTTTCCGGGACAGACCTACGAGCAGTACTTC.